This entry features one TCR beta chain sequence. The target antigen is unknown. The sample comes from a study of shared clonotypes between healthy human individuals. Sequenced by immunoSEQ multiplex PCR; TCRdb stores in-frame clones only, minus some. The sample lists some 2,100,000 clones, 90% to 95% seen once, with over 1.5% in the top ten. The study's findings and limits: The authors expected sequencing depth to affect clonotype sharing among donors.

Only CD45RO-negative cells positively selected for CCR7 counted as naive CD8 cells, so terminally differentiated effector memory CD45RA+ cells were excluded. The TCR comes from a man aged 18 to 35 in good health. Some clones in this sample may be carry-over from other donors' samples. The sequenced sample consisted of naive CD8+ T cells from PBMCs.

The CDR3 region has the DNA TGTGCCAGCAGCCAAGATCCCAGCGGGAGTGCCCAAGAGACCCAGTACTTC. Translating gives CASSQDPSGSAQETQYF. The chain links TRBV14 to TRBJ2-5, with 8 bases identical to TRBD2. Trimming removed 0 bases from V and 1 base from J; junction bases left unmatched: 7. Germline V CDR1 and CDR2: SGHDN, FVKESK. CDR3 length: 17 amino acids.